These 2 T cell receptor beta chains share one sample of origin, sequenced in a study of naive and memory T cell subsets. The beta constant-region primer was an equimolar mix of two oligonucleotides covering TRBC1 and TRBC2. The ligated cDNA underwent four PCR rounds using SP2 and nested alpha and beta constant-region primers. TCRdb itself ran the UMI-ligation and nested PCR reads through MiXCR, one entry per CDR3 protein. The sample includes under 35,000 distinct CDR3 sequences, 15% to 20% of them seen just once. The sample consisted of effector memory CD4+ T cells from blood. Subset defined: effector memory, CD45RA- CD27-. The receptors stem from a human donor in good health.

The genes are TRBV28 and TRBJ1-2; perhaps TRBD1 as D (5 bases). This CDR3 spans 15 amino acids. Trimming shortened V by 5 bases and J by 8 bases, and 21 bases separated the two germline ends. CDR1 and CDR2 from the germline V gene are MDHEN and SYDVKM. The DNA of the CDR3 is TGTGCCAGCAGTACACGACTGGGACGGTCGCTGGGCTACACCTTC. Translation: CASSTRLGRSLGYTF.

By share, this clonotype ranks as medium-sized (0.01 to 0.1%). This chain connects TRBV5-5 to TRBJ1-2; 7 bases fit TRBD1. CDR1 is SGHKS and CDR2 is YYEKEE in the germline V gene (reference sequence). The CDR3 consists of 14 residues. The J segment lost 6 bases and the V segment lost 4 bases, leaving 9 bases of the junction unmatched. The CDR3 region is CASSLQTGHDGYTF. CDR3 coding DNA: TGTGCCAGCAGCCTGCAGACAGGGCACGATGGCTACACCTTC.